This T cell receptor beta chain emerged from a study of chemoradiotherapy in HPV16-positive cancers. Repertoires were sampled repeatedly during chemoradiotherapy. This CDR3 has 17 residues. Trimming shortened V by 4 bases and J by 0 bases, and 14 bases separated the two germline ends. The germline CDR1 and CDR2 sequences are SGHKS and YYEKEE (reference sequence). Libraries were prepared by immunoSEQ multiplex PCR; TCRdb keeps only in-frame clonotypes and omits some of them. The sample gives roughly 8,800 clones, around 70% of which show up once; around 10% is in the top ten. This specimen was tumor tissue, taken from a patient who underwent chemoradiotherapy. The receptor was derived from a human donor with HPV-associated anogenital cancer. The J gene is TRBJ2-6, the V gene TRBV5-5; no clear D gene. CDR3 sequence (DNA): TGTGCCAGCAGCCAAGATGGTGGCCGCTCTGGGGCCAACGTCCTGACTTTC. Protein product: CASSQDGGRSGANVLTF.